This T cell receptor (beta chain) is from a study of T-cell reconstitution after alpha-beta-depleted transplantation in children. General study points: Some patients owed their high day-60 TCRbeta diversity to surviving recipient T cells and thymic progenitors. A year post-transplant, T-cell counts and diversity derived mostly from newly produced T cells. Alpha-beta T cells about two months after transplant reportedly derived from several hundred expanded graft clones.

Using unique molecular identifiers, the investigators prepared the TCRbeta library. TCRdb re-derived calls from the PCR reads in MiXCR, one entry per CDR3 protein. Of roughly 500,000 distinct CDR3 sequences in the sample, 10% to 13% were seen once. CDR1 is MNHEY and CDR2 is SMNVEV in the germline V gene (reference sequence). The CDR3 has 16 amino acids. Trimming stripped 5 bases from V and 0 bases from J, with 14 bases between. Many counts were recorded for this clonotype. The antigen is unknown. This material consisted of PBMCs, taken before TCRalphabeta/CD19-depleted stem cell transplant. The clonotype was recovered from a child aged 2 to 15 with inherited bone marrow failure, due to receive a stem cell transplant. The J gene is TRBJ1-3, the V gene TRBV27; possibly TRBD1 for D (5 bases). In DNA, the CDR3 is TGTGCCAGCAGTAGGAACGGTGACAGCTCTGGAAACACCATATATTTT. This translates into CASSRNGDSSGNTIYF.